Below are 7 T cell receptor beta chains sequenced from a single sample in a study of T cells after yellow fever vaccination. Via MiXCR, TCRdb re-called the 5' RACE reads, giving one row per CDR3 protein. Here the sample spans about 360,000 distinct CDR3 sequences, approximately 6% being singletons. Sequences were derived from PBMCs, sampled 5 days after the yellow fever booster vaccination. These receptors were obtained from a man younger than 40 who received the YFV17D yellow fever vaccine.

The CDR3 loop reads CSARAGAYEQYF. The CDR3, as DNA: TGCAGTGCTAGAGCAGGGGCCTACGAGCAGTACTTC. V is TRBV20-1 and J is TRBJ2-7; weak D call: TRBD1 (6 bases). Trimming removed 1 base at V and 2 bases at J, with 6 bases between. Germline loops: CDR1 DFQATT, CDR2 SNEGSKA (reference sequence). This CDR3 contains 12 residues.

Ten or more counts support this clonotype. The rearrangement links TRBV20-1 to TRBJ1-6; maybe TRBD1 (5 bases). V gave up 2 bases and J gave up 7 bases, with 12 bases separating them. Germline V gene lookup returns CDR1 DFQATT and CDR2 SNEGSKA (reference sequence). The CDR3 loop spans 14 amino acids. The CDR3 spells CSARIDSRNSPLHF. CDR3 sequence (DNA): TGCAGTGCTAGAATCGACAGCCGAAATTCACCCCTCCACTTT.

At least ten counts were recorded for this clonotype. The rearrangement uses TRBV7-9 and TRBJ2-1, with D perhaps matching TRBD1 (6 bases). Germline V gives CDR1 SEHNR, CDR2 FQNEAQ (reference sequence). The CDR3 spans 15 residues. V was cut by 2 bases and J by 0 bases, with 8 bases left in between. CDR3 sequence: CASSLTGSSYNEQFF. The CDR3 region has the DNA TGTGCCAGCAGCTTAACAGGGAGCTCCTACAATGAGCAGTTCTTC.

The chain employs TRBV10-3 and TRBJ1-1, with a possible D match to TRBD1 (5 bases). CDR1 ENHRY and CDR2 SYGVKD come from the germline V gene. The CDR3 is 14 amino acids. The V end was cut by 2 bases, the J end by 3 bases, with 10 bases between. The CDR3 loop is CAISETGGDTEAFF. CDR3 DNA: TGTGCCATCAGTGAGACGGGAGGGGACACTGAAGCTTTCTTT.

This chain connects TRBV6-5 to TRBJ2-1; D may be TRBD1 or TRBD2 (5 bases each). The CDR3 sequence is 17 residues long. Germline V gives CDR1 MNHEY, CDR2 SVGAGI. V lost 4 bases, J lost 0 bases, and 16 bases lay in between. DNA for the CDR3: TGTGCCAGCAGTTCTCCCGTCGGGGACCACTCCTACAATGAGCAGTTCTTC. Its protein is CASSSPVGDHSYNEQFF.

This clonotype was seen many times. The V call is TRBV4-3, the J call TRBJ2-5; 9 bases match TRBD1. CDR3 length: 15 amino acids. The V gene's germline CDR1 is LGHNA and CDR2 YSLEER. After removal of 0 bases from V and 5 bases from J, the junction contained 4 bases not matched to a gene. This CDR3 is CASSQEDRGWETQYF. The CDR3 coding sequence is TGCGCCAGCAGCCAAGAGGACAGGGGTTGGGAGACCCAGTACTTC.

Only a few counts were recorded for this clonotype. The chain recombines TRBV21-1 with TRBJ2-7; the table's D call of TRBD2 was not tested on the DNA. TRBV21-1 is classified as a pseudogene. The CDR3 is 16 amino acids. The CDR3 DNA sequence: TGTGCCAGCAGCAAACATCCTAGCCCTCTTAGTTACGAGCAGTACTTC. Its protein product is CASSKHPSPLSYEQYF.